A single sample is the source of the 21 T cell receptor beta chains below, sequenced in a study of blood T cell repertoires in COVID-19. Here immunoSEQ multiplex PCR was the method, and the copy in TCRdb shows in-frame clones only, minus some. This sample has roughly 30,000 clones; around nine tenths occur once, and the top ten carry 60% to 80%. The sample taken for sequencing was peripheral blood. Receptors originate from a man aged 65 to 85 with acute or convalescent COVID-19.

The J gene is TRBJ2-1, the V gene TRBV6-5; 8 nucleotides align to TRBD2. There are 15 residues in the CDR3. Unmatched junction bases numbered 4, after V lost 6 bases and J lost 0 bases. CDR1 is MNHEY, CDR2 SVGAGI, per germline. In DNA, the CDR3 is TGTGCCAGCAGGTCAACTAGCGGCTCCTACAATGAGCAGTTCTTC. It yields the protein CASRSTSGSYNEQFF.

In regard to this clone: The junction differs from germline at one of its ends, possibly a read error. The gene calls are TRBV18 and TRBJ1-5; D call uncertain. The CDR3 spans 15 residues. Germline loops: CDR1 KGHSH, CDR2 LQKENI. This chain's CDR3 is CASSTPSGMDQPQHF. The CDR3 DNA reads as TGTGCCAGCTCAACACCGTCGGGGATGGATCAGCCCCAGCATTTT. The full variable domain, completed using reference TRBV18 and TRBJ1-5, is NAGVMQNPRHLVRRRGQEARLRCSPMKGHSHVYWYRQLPEEGLKFMVYLQKENIIDESGMPKERFSAEFPKEGPSILRIQQVVRGDSAAYFCASSTPSGMDQPQHFGDGTRLSIL.

The chain employs TRBV2 and TRBJ1-5; the D gene is possibly TRBD1 (6 bases). Trimming removed 2 bases at V and 6 bases at J, with 17 bases between. The germline V gene encodes CDR1 SNHLY and CDR2 FYNNEI. The CDR3 has 16 amino acids. The DNA for the CDR3 is TGTGCCAGCAGTGAAACGGCAGGGGCTCTCGGTCAGCCCCAGCATTTT. The encoded protein is CASSETAGALGQPQHF.

This clone was recorded once. V and J are TRBV4-3 and TRBJ1-2; tentative D call: TRBD1 (5 bases). The CDR3 consists of 13 residues. The germline gives CDR1 LGHNA, CDR2 YSLEER. With 4 bases removed from V and 11 bases from J, the gap between germline ends came to 17 bases. In nucleotides, the CDR3 is TGCGCCAGCAGCCCCGGGACGGGACTAAGGTACACCTTC. Translating gives CASSPGTGLRYTF.

V usage is TRBV5-4 and J usage is TRBJ2-7; a weak D match, TRBD2 (5 bases). The CDR3 has 14 amino acids. Trimming took off 2 bases at V and 1 base at J, with 10 bases between the two ends. Germline V gene sequence: CDR1 SGHNT, CDR2 YYREEE (reference sequence). CDR3: CASSFVSGSYEQYF. CDR3 nucleotide sequence: TGTGCCAGCAGCTTTGTATCGGGATCCTACGAGCAGTACTTC.

V gene TRBV18 combines with J gene TRBJ1-5, with D tentatively TRBD1 (5 bases). Trimming removed 2 bases from V and 7 bases from J, with 15 bases in between. The CDR3 totals 15 residues. The V gene's germline CDR1 is KGHSH and CDR2 LQKENI. The CDR3 DNA sequence: TGTGCCAGCTCACCAAATATCCAGGGAGGCCAGCCCCAGCATTTT. Translation: CASSPNIQGGQPQHF.

The gene calls are TRBV4-3 and TRBJ1-2, with 8 bases matching TRBD1. Trimming cost V 5 bases and J 4 bases; bases outside gene matches: 6. The length of the CDR3 is 14 residues. CDR1 LGHNA and CDR2 YSLEER come from the germline V gene. The DNA of the CDR3 is TGCGCCAGCAGCGTCGACAGGGGAACCTATGGCTACACCTTC. This encodes CASSVDRGTYGYTF.

The rearrangement links TRBV7-9 to TRBJ1-2, with TRBD1 matching over 8 bases. Germline V gives CDR1 SEHNR, CDR2 FQNEAQ (reference sequence). The CDR3 length is 15 residues. V was pared by 5 bases and J by 0 bases, with 5 bases of the junction left unmatched. The CDR3 coding sequence is TGTGCCAGCAGCCGACTACAGGGGGCTAACTATGGCTACACCTTC. As protein: CASSRLQGANYGYTF.

V gene TRBV19 combines with J gene TRBJ1-5; 12 nucleotides align to TRBD1. Germline values: CDR1 LNHDA, CDR2 SQIVND (reference sequence). Losses at the gene ends were 5 bases for V and 7 bases for J; bases not matched to a gene: 6. This CDR3 comprises 15 residues. The CDR3 loop is CASSGTGGMGQPQHF. CDR3 in DNA: TGTGCCAGTAGTGGGACAGGGGGCATGGGACAGCCCCAGCATTTT. The variable domain in full, with the rest retrieved from reference TRBV19 and TRBJ1-5, is DGGITQSPKYLFRKEGQNVTLSCEQNLNHDAMYWYRQDPGQGLRLIYYSQIVNDFQKGDIAEGYSVSREKKESFPLTVTSAQKNPTAFYLCASSGTGGMGQPQHFGDGTRLSIL.

This rearrangement joins TRBV7-6 to TRBJ2-6; TRBD1 matches 7 bases. CDR3 length: 17 amino acids. Germline V gene sequence: CDR1 SGHVS, CDR2 FNYEAQ. Germline trimming cut 3 bases from V and 0 bases from J; bases unmatched to any gene: 5. This CDR3 is CASSLRDSLSGANVLTF. For the CDR3, the DNA is TGTGCCAGCAGCTTGAGGGACAGCCTCTCTGGGGCCAACGTCCTGACTTTC.

The chain links TRBV4-2 to TRBJ1-3; no clear D gene. CDR1 LGHNA and CDR2 YNFKEQ come from the germline V gene. Trimming removed 0 bases from V and 0 bases from J, with 15 bases in between. The CDR3 contains 18 residues. The DNA of the CDR3 is TGTGCCAGCAGCCAAGATCTCACTTCCCTTGGCTCTGGAAACACCATATATTTT. Amino acid sequence: CASSQDLTSLGSGNTIYF.

The table lists this clone with many counts. The gene calls are TRBV28 and TRBJ2-2, with D perhaps TRBD2 (6 bases). Between the trimmed V and J ends, which lost 3 bases and 5 bases, there was a span of 16 bases. The CDR3 has 16 amino acids. CDR1 is MDHEN, CDR2 SYDVKM, per germline. As DNA, the CDR3 is TGTGCCAGCAGTTTTCCCTCATTAGCGGCGACCGGGGAGCTGTTTTTT. Translated: CASSFPSLAATGELFF.

The chain has TRBV11-3 and TRBJ2-1, with TRBD1 as a possible D gene (5 bases). Germline V gene data show CDR1 as SGHNT and CDR2 as YENEEA. Trimming took 5 bases from V and 8 from J, leaving 13 bases between them. There are 13 residues in the CDR3. This CDR3 is CASSPNLGDEQFF. The DNA for the CDR3 is TGTGCCAGCAGCCCCAACTTAGGGGATGAGCAGTTCTTC. Supplemented by reference TRBV11-3 and TRBJ2-1, the full variable domain reads EAGVVQSPRYKIIEKKQPVAFWCNPISGHNTLYWYLQNLGQGPELLIRYENEEAVDDSQLPKDRFSAERLKGVDSTLKIQPAELGDSAVYLCASSPNLGDEQFFGPGTRLTVL.

This clone showed up just once. The V call is TRBV15, the J call TRBJ2-7, with D perhaps TRBD1 (6 bases). Germline CDR1 LNHNV, CDR2 YYDKDF (reference sequence). Trimming left V 0 bases short and J 3 bases short, with 18 bases between. The CDR3 sequence is 17 residues long. CDR3 loop: CATSRETGVGAIYEQYF. The CDR3 region has the DNA TGTGCCACCAGCAGAGAGACTGGCGTGGGGGCGATCTACGAGCAGTACTTC.

The genes are TRBV11-2 and TRBJ2-7, with D tentatively TRBD1 (6 bases). There are 14 residues in the CDR3. Germline values: CDR1 SGHAT, CDR2 FQNNGV. V was clipped by 4 bases and J by 1 base, with 11 bases between them. CDR3 nucleotides: TGTGCCAGCAGCTCTCAGGGGCTTTCCTACGAGCAGTACTTC. It specifies CASSSQGLSYEQYF.

The rearrangement links TRBV5-6 to TRBJ1-2, with TRBD1 matching 9 bases. The CDR3 spans 14 residues. V trimming: 1 base; J trimming: 8 bases; junction bases outside the gene matches: 6. CDR1 and CDR2 (germline): SGHDT, YYEEEE. CDR3 sequence (DNA): TGTGCCAGCAGCTTGAACAGGGGGCTCGGCGGCTACACCTTC. Translating it yields CASSLNRGLGGYTF. Based on the CDR3 plus reference TRBV5-6 and TRBJ1-2, the full variable domain is DAGVTQSPTHLIKTRGQQVTLRCSPKSGHDTVSWYQQALGQGPQFIFQYYEEEERQRGNFPDRFSGHQFPNYSSELNVNALLLGDSALYLCASSLNRGLGGYTFGSGTRLTVV.

The chain recombines TRBV7-3 with TRBJ1-2; D possibly corresponds to TRBD1 (5 bases). Germline CDR1 and CDR2: SGHTA and FQGTGA. Trimming took 0 bases from V and 3 from J, leaving 5 bases between them. The CDR3 covers 13 residues. The CDR3 region is CASSLTGDYGYTF. For the CDR3, the DNA is TGTGCCAGCAGCTTAACAGGGGACTATGGCTACACCTTC.

The CDR3 nucleotides read TGTGCCAGCAGCGTAGGGCCAGCGGGAGTCTACGAGCAGTACTTC. This codes for CASSVGPAGVYEQYF. The chain recombines TRBV9 with TRBJ2-7, with 8 bases aligning to TRBD2. The J segment lost 3 bases and the V segment lost 0 bases, leaving 5 bases of the junction unmatched. CDR1 and CDR2 (germline): SGDLS, YYNGEE. The CDR3 has 15 residues.

The V and J genes are TRBV6-5 and TRBJ2-1; D is unclear. This CDR3 comprises 15 residues. CDR1 is MNHEY and CDR2 is SVGAGI in the germline V gene. Trimming took off 6 bases at V and 0 bases at J, with 12 bases between the two ends. The CDR3 protein is CASSYSLSSYNEQFF. Written as DNA, the CDR3 is TGTGCCAGCAGCTATTCCCTGAGCTCCTACAATGAGCAGTTCTTC.

The rearrangement uses TRBV7-8 and TRBJ1-2, with TRBD1 identical over 12 bases. The trim removed 5 bases at V and 7 bases at J, leaving 5 bases unmatched. The CDR3 is 14 residues long. Germline V gene data show CDR1 as SGHVS and CDR2 as FQNEAQ. CDR3 bases: TGTGCCAGCAGCACCGGGACAGGGGGCTTTGGCTACACCTTC. The encoded protein is CASSTGTGGFGYTF.

The chain links TRBV7-2 to TRBJ1-4, with a possible D match to TRBD1 (6 bases). The V and J ends lost 2 bases and 8 bases respectively, with 15 bases between them. Looked up from germline, CDR1 is SGHTA and CDR2 is FQGNSA. The CDR3 is made up of 15 amino acids. CDR3 residues: CASSLSGQSGEKLFF. CDR3 coding DNA: TGTGCCAGCAGCTTATCGGGACAATCGGGCGAAAAACTGTTTTTT.